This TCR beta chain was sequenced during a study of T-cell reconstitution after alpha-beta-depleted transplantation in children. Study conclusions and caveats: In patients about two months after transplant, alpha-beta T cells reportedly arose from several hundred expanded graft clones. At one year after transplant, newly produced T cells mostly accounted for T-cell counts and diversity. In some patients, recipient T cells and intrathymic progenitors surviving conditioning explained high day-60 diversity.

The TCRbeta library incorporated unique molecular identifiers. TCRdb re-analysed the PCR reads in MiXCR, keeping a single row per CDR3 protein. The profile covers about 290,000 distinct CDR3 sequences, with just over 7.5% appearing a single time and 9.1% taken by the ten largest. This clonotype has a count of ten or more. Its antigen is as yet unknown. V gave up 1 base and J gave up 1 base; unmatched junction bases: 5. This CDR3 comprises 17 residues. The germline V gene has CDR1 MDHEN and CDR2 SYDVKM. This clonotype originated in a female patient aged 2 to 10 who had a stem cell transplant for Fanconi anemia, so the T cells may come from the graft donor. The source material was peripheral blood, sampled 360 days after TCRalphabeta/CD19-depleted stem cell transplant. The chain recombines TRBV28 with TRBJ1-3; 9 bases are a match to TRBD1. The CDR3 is CASSLLQGAVSGNTIYF. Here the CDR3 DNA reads TGTGCCAGCAGTTTATTACAGGGGGCGGTGTCTGGAAACACCATATATTTT.